A selection of T cell receptor beta chains follows, all from one sample in a study of blood T cell repertoires in COVID-19. TCRdb's table, derived via immunoSEQ multiplex PCR, lists solely in-frame clones and lacks some. The sample has about 120,000 clones; around 86% are singletons. The sample consisted of peripheral blood. The receptors shown here come from a woman aged 70-85 years with acute or convalescent COVID-19. CDR3s include the opening cysteine and the closing phenylalanine or tryptophan. A D gene is named only where the DNA matches it firmly. Some rows have no size entry. The others give once, few or many, or a class for an expanded clone.

TRBV6-5	TRBJ1-2	NA	once	TGTGCCAGCAGCGAGGTGGCTGGCTACACCTTC	CASSEVAGYTF
TRBV4-1	TRBJ2-7	TRBD1	NA	TGCGCCAGCAGCAGAACAGGGGCTAACCACGAGCAGTACTTC	CASSRTGANHEQYF
TRBV7-9	TRBJ2-3	NA	NA	TGTGCCCCCGCAGGGGACGCAGATACGCAGTATTTT	CAPAGDADTQYF
TRBV6-7	TRBJ1-3	TRBD1	NA	TGTGCCAGCAGTTACTCGACAGGGGCCACGATTGGAAACACCATATATTTT	CASSYSTGATIGNTIYF
TRBV18	TRBJ1-2	TRBD1	NA	TGTGCCAGCTCACCAACAGGGGGCCCTAACTATGGCTACACCTTC	CASSPTGGPNYGYTF
TRBV5-1	TRBJ2-7	TRBD1	NA	TGCGCCAGCAGGAATGCAGGGGGCTACGAGCAGTACTTC	CASRNAGGYEQYF
TRBV25-1	TRBJ2-2	NA	NA	TGTGCCAGCAGTCTCCTGGGGGGAGAAGGGGGGGAGCTGTTTTTT	CASSLLGGEGGELFF
TRBV6-4	TRBJ1-6	NA	NA	TGTGCCAGCAGTTACAGGGTCGAGTCACCCCTCCACTTT	CASSYRVESPLHF
TRBV28	TRBJ1-2	NA	NA	TGTGCCAGCGGAGACTATGGCTACACCTTC	CASGDYGYTF
TRBV2	TRBJ1-4	NA	NA	TGTGCCAGCAGGGACAGAGATAGGGCGCAAAAACTGTTTTTT	CASRDRDRAQKLFF
TRBV28	TRBJ2-3	TRBD1	once	TGTGCCAGCAGTTTACCCCAGGGGGCCACAGATACGCAGTATTTT	CASSLPQGATDTQYF
TRBV3-1/TRBV3-2	TRBJ1-1	TRBD1	NA	TGTGCCAGCAGCCGACAGGGAAGGGACACTGAAGCTTTCTTT	CASSRQGRDTEAFF
TRBV18	TRBJ2-3	NA	NA	TGTGCCAGCTCACCACAGGGGCCACAGGCGGATACGCAGTATTTT	CASSPQGPQADTQYF
TRBV2	TRBJ2-6	NA	NA	TGTGCCAGCAGTGACGCAGCTGGGGCCAACGTCCTGACTTTC	CASSDAAGANVLTF